These 22 T cell receptor beta chains originate from one sample sequenced in a study of monozygotic twins with inflammatory bowel disease. Each CDR3 protein gets one entry in TCRdb, which reprocessed the 5' RACE reads and gives no DNA. Across about 140,000 distinct CDR3 sequences, the top ten clones capture over 1% of the sample. Sequences were obtained from blood. Receptors were obtained from a human donor with ulcerative colitis or Crohn's disease, or a healthy co-twin of an affected twin (not recorded which).

This chain uses TRBV24-1 with TRBJ2-1; with no DNA, the TCRdb D assignment of TRBD2 cannot be verified. CDR1 KGHDR and CDR2 SFDVKD come from the germline V gene. The CDR3 length is 19 residues. The CDR3 loop is CATSDFRASGKVGGNEQFF.

The genes are TRBV6-6 and TRBJ2-1; as DNA is missing, the TRBD2 call by TCRdb cannot be tested. The CDR3 length is 13 residues. Germline V gene lookup returns CDR1 MNHNY and CDR2 SVGAGI (reference sequence). CDR3 sequence: CASTSGPEREQFF.

This chain's CDR3 is CASSQNRGYNSPLHF. The V and J genes are TRBV7-3 and TRBJ1-6; no DNA is available, so the TRBD1 call from TCRdb remains unchecked. CDR3 size: 15 residues. Germline CDR1 SGHTA, CDR2 FQGTGA. The entire variable domain, with the rest obtained from reference TRBV7-3 and TRBJ1-6, is as follows: GAGVSQTPSNKVTEKGKYVELRCDPISGHTALYWYRQSLGQGPEFLIYFQGTGAADDSGLPNDRFFAVRPEGSVSTLKIQRTERGDSAVYLCASSQNRGYNSPLHFGNGTRLTVT.

The chain uses TRBV28 and TRBJ2-2. This CDR3 spans 15 amino acids. Germline lookup yields CDR1 MDHEN and CDR2 SYDVKM. CDR3 amino acids: CASSLDTSNTGELFF. The full variable domain, its missing parts supplied by reference TRBV28 and TRBJ2-2, is DVKVTQSSRYLVKRTGEKVFLECVQDMDHENMFWYRQDPGLGLRLIYFSYDVKMKEKGDIPEGYSVSREKKERFSLILESASTNQTSMYLCASSLDTSNTGELFFGEGSRLTVL.

The gene calls are TRBV11-2 and TRBJ2-2; TCRdb reports TRBD2, a call that lacks DNA to check it against. The CDR3 is made up of 16 amino acids. The germline CDR1 and CDR2 sequences are SGHAT and FQNNGV. This CDR3 is CASSLGRGSNTGELFF.

This sequence joins TRBV15 and TRBJ2-1. The germline V gene encodes CDR1 LNHNV and CDR2 YYDKDF (reference sequence). The CDR3 contains 16 residues. This chain's CDR3 is CATSRDRLGGYNEQFF.

V and J are TRBV12-3 or TRBV12-4 and TRBJ1-1. The CDR3 runs 19 residues. The CDR3 is CASSHPPGTSRAMNTEAFF.

The V and J genes are TRBV9 and TRBJ1-4. The germline CDR1 and CDR2 sequences are SGDLS and YYNGEE. This CDR3 is built from 14 residues. The CDR3 sequence is CASSVDGLNEKLFF.

This rearrangement joins TRBV20-1 to TRBJ1-5; with no DNA, the TCRdb D assignment of TRBD1 cannot be verified. In germline, CDR1 is DFQATT, CDR2 SNEGSKA (reference sequence). This CDR3 is built from 15 residues. The CDR3 loop is CSAPYSVIPNQPQHF.

The gene calls are TRBV18 and TRBJ2-2; TCRdb calls TRBD2, which cannot be checked without DNA. CDR1 is KGHSH and CDR2 is LQKENI in the germline V gene. The CDR3 contains 17 residues. CDR3 amino acids: CASSPPSLAGGTGELFF.

This chain joins TRBV5-1 and TRBJ2-1; without DNA, the TCRdb call of TRBD1 cannot be checked. This CDR3 has 13 amino acids. Looked up from germline, CDR1 is SGHRS and CDR2 is YFSETQ. The CDR3 spells CASSQGPANEQFF.

The chain recombines TRBV28 with TRBJ2-2; TCRdb lists TRBD2, though no DNA is available to test this call. The CDR3 runs 17 residues. Per germline, CDR1 MDHEN and CDR2 SYDVKM. The CDR3 loop reads CASSFPGGLASTGELFF.

The V gene is TRBV18, the J gene TRBJ1-3. CDR1 is KGHSH, CDR2 LQKENI, per germline. This CDR3 has 14 amino acids. The CDR3 here is CASSLGDSGNTIYF.

This chain links TRBV5-5 with TRBJ2-3; TCRdb's D call of TRBD1 is untestable without DNA. The CDR3 totals 15 residues. Germline V gene data show CDR1 as SGHKS and CDR2 as YYEKEE (reference sequence). Here the CDR3 reads CASSLSRRASDTQYF.

The chain carries TRBV20-1 and TRBJ2-7. Germline CDR1 is DFQATT and CDR2 is SNEGSKA (reference sequence). This CDR3 spans 14 amino acids. The CDR3 spells CGAESSGSFYEQYF.

The chain has TRBV9 and TRBJ2-6; TCRdb lists TRBD1, though no DNA is available to test this call. CDR3 length: 19 amino acids. From germline, CDR1 is SGDLS and CDR2 YYNGEE. The CDR3 region is CASSPPWKSSSSGANVLTF.

The rearrangement uses TRBV7-6 and TRBJ1-1. In germline, CDR1 is SGHVS, CDR2 FNYEAQ. The CDR3 is made up of 14 amino acids. The CDR3 here is CASSPYSSNTEAFF.

The chain combines TRBV18 with TRBJ2-1. The V gene's germline CDR1 is KGHSH and CDR2 LQKENI. CDR3 size: 15 residues. CDR3 sequence: CASSPRNPRANEQFF.

The chain links TRBV20-1 to TRBJ1-1; checking the TCRdb D call of TRBD1 is not possible without DNA. Germline-derived CDR1 and CDR2 are DFQATT and SNEGSKA (reference sequence). This CDR3 spans 15 amino acids. The CDR3 reads CSASRFGGDIIEAFF.

V gene TRBV11-2 combines with J gene TRBJ2-7; the TCRdb call, TRBD2, lacks DNA for checking. The germline V gene encodes CDR1 SGHAT and CDR2 FQNNGV. The CDR3 extends over 15 amino acids. CDR3: CASSPGLAGVEEQYF.

The chain combines TRBV7-9 with TRBJ2-7; TCRdb gives TRBD1 as the D gene, but with no DNA this cannot be confirmed. The germline gives CDR1 SEHNR, CDR2 FQNEAQ (reference sequence). This CDR3 has 14 amino acids. The CDR3 is CASSLVGTGGVQYF. The variable domain in full, completed from reference TRBV7-9 and TRBJ2-7, reads DTGVSQNPRHKITKRGQNVTFRCDPISEHNRLYWYRQTLGQGPEFLTYFQNEAQLEKSRLLSDRFSAERPKGSFSTLEIQRTEQGDSAMYLCASSLVGTGGVQYFGPGTRLTVT.

The CDR3: CASSQGSQLNNEQFF. This chain uses TRBV3-1 with TRBJ2-1. There are 15 residues in the CDR3. CDR1 is LGHDT and CDR2 is YNNKEL in the germline V gene (reference sequence).